The next 11 T cell receptor beta chains were all read from a single sample in a study of human T cells and chemical hapten exposure. Time point specified: patch test 1, 2 weeks after DPC sensitization. Treatment in this sample: therapeutic diphenylcyclopropenone sensitization with weekly scalp DPC. TCRdb itself ran the RACE reads through MiXCR, one entry per CDR3 protein. Among about 380,000 distinct CDR3 sequences listed, nearly 5% were seen once. This specimen consisted of whole blood, obtained in connection with sensitization to the hapten diphenylcyclopropenone (DPC). Receptor source: a woman aged 45-59 years with alopecia areata. Some clones in this sample may be carry-over from other donors' samples.

This chain connects TRBV15 to TRBJ1-5; D unclear. Germline CDR1 is LNHNV and CDR2 is YYDKDF (reference sequence). V lost 0 bases, J lost 6 bases, and 12 bases lay in between. This CDR3 spans 15 amino acids. The CDR3 protein is CATSRDARTTQPQHF. The DNA for the CDR3 is TGTGCCACCAGCAGAGATGCCCGGACTACTCAGCCCCAGCATTTT.

V gene TRBV4-3 combines with J gene TRBJ2-3, with TRBD2 matching over 12 bases. The CDR3 runs to 20 residues. The J segment lost 1 base and the V segment lost 0 bases, leaving 11 bases of the junction unmatched. Germline CDR1 LGHNA, CDR2 YSLEER. The CDR3 loop reads CASSQDPLLAGGRGTDTQYF. Written as DNA, the CDR3 is TGCGCCAGCAGCCAAGATCCTTTACTAGCGGGAGGTCGTGGCACAGATACGCAGTATTTT.

Many counts were recorded for this clonotype. The J gene is TRBJ2-3, the V gene TRBV24-1; 7 positions match TRBD1. CDR3 length equals 16 residues. V shed 4 bases, J shed 2 bases, and the junction held 8 bases outside the gene matches. Germline-derived CDR1 and CDR2 are KGHDR and SFDVKD. Here the CDR3 DNA reads TGTGCCACCAGTGACGAGGGGGCGGCAGACACAGATACGCAGTATTTT. It yields the protein CATSDEGAADTDTQYF.

This clonotype was observed many times. V gene TRBV10-3 combines with J gene TRBJ1-1; 9 bases fit TRBD1. Trimming at V came to 4 bases and at J to 9 bases, leaving 3 bases not matched to a gene. Germline V lookup: CDR1 ENHRY, CDR2 SYGVKD. CDR3 length equals 12 residues. The CDR3 loop reads CAISGTGVKAFF. The CDR3 DNA follows: TGTGCCATCAGTGGGACAGGGGTAAAAGCTTTCTTT.

This clonotype was observed at least ten times. The chain employs TRBV5-6 and TRBJ1-5, with a tentative D call TRBD1 (5 bases). This CDR3 region has 15 residues. Trimming pared 2 bases from V and 0 bases from J, leaving 9 bases between. Germline CDR1 SGHDT, CDR2 YYEEEE. In DNA form, the CDR3 reads TGTGCCAGCAGCTTAAACCAGGGTAGCAATCAGCCCCAGCATTTT. Its protein product is CASSLNQGSNQPQHF. Filled out from reference TRBV5-6 and TRBJ1-5, the complete variable domain reads DAGVTQSPTHLIKTRGQQVTLRCSPKSGHDTVSWYQQALGQGPQFIFQYYEEEERQRGNFPDRFSGHQFPNYSSELNVNALLLGDSALYLCASSLNQGSNQPQHFGDGTRLSIL.

This clonotype came up many times. The gene calls are TRBV23-1 and TRBJ2-7; D remains ambiguous. TRBV23-1 is an open reading frame, and its role is uncertain. The CDR3 extends over 12 amino acids. Trimming stripped 3 bases from V and 1 base from J, with 4 bases between. In nucleotides, the CDR3 is TGCGCCAGCAGTCACCCGTCCTACGAGCAGTACTTC. It yields the protein CASSHPSYEQYF.

The rearrangement links TRBV7-9 to TRBJ2-1; 7 bases align to TRBD1. CDR3 length equals 13 residues. V shed 5 bases and J 9 bases; nucleotides not matched to a gene: 7. Germline assignment: CDR1 SEHNR and CDR2 FQNEAQ (reference sequence). CDR3 coding DNA: TGTGCCAGCAGCCTAGACAGGGCGGTTGAGCAGTTCTTC. Translating gives CASSLDRAVEQFF.

This clonotype was picked up a small number of times. V and J are TRBV12-3 or TRBV12-4 and TRBJ2-1; D might be TRBD2 (7 bases). Trimming pared 4 bases from V and 9 bases from J, leaving 19 bases between. This CDR3 spans 15 amino acids. Written as DNA, the CDR3 is TGTGCCAGCAGTTATCGAGGGGGGGCCTTAGGTGAGCAGTTCTTC. It is translated as CASSYRGGALGEQFF.

This clonotype was seen many times. V gene TRBV6-1 combines with J gene TRBJ1-3; the D is unclear. The V gene lost 2 bases and the J gene lost 2 bases, with 16 bases spanning the gap. The CDR3 is 17 amino acids. Germline V gives CDR1 MNHNS, CDR2 SASEGT. The CDR3 nucleotides are TGTGCCAGCAGTGAAATATCCCCGACGGCGGCTGGAAACACCATATATTTT. This gives the protein CASSEISPTAAGNTIYF.

This clonotype was counted ten times or more. This rearrangement joins TRBV5-1 to TRBJ2-7; no clear D. Germline assignment: CDR1 SGHRS and CDR2 YFSETQ. V gave up 4 bases and J gave up 6 bases, with 8 bases separating them. The CDR3 is 11 residues long. This chain's CDR3 is CASSRLGEQYF. The CDR3 nucleotides are TGCGCCAGCAGCCGGTTAGGCGAGCAGTACTTC.

This clonotype was counted at least ten times. The chain is built from TRBV19 and TRBJ2-1, with 13 positions matching TRBD2. The germline CDR1 and CDR2 sequences are LNHDA and SQIVND (reference sequence). V was pared by 1 base and J by 5 bases, with 5 bases of the junction left unmatched. This CDR3 is 17 amino acids long. The CDR3 DNA sequence: TGTGCCAGTAGTATAGGTGGCGGACTAGCGGGAGACAATGAGCAGTTCTTC. This gives the protein CASSIGGGLAGDNEQFF.